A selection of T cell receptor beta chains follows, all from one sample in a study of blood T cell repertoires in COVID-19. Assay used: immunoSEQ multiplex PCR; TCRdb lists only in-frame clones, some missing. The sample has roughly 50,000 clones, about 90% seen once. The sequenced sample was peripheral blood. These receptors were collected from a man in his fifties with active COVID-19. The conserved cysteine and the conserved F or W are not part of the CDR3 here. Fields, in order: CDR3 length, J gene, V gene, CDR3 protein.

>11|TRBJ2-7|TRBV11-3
ASSRGRTYEQY
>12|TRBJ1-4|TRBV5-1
ASSLRGANEKLF
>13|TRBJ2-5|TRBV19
ASSSRGGTQETQY
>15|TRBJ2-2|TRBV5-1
ASSLARSGLGTGELF
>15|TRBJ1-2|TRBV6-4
ASSVVAGGAGHYGYT
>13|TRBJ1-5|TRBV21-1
ASSKAENAAEPQH
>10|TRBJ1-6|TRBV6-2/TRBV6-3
ASSPGNPALH
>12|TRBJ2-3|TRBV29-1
SVVQGMWTDTQY
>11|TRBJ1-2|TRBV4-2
TSSQGTNYGYT
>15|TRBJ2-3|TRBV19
ASSIAHRTGITDTQY
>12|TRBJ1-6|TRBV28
ASSLSLYNSPLH
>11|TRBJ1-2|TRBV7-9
ASSRSPNYGYT
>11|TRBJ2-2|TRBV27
ASSFHRAGELF
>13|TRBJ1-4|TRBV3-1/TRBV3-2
ASSKTPGYNEKLF
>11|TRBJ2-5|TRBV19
ASSIQGLDTQY
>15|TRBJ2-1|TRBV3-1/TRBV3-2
ASSGTAGYSSYNEQF
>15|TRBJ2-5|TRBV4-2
ASSQVASGGPEGTQY
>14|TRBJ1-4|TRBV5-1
ASSLPTGGINEKLF
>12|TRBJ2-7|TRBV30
AWSAGQGTYEQY
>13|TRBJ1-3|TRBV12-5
ASGSRAVSGNTIY
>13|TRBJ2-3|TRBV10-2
ASSESGGRVDTQY
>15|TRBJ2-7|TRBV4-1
ASSQGGGGLASYEQY
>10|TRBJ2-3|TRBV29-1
SAETGTDTQY
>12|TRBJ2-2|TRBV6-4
ASSGTPGTGELF
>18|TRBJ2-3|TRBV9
ASSAAGGLGLAGDTNTQY
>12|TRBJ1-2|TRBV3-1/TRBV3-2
ASSHPGCVYGYT
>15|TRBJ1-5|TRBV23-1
ASSQLSETGTNQPQH
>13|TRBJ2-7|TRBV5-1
ASSPAGGSSDEQY
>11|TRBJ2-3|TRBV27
ASRIISGDTQY
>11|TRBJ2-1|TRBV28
ASSFNPSGEQF
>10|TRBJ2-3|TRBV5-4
ASRDGVDTQY
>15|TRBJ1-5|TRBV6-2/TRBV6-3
ASSHPDGNRGNQPQH
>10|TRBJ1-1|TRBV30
AWQRQRTEAF
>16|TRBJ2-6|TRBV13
ASSSRDRVRAGANVLT
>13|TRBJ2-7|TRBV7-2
ASSLLGQGDYEQY
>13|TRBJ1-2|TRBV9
ASSPTGTGNYGYT
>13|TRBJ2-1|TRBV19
ASIIRAGPYNEQF
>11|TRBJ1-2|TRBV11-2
ASSSQGARGYT
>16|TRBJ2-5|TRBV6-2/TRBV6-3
ASSYKLAGGIGQETQY
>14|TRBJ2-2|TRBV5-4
ASRFGAGGSSGELF
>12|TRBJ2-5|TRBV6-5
ASREGGGQETQY
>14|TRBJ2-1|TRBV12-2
ASRFRSSGPYNEQF
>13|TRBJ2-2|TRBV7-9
ASSLVRGNTGELF
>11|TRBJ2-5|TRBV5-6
ASSRDFLETQY
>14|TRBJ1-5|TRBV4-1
ASSQDGGIGNQPQH
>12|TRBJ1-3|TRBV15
ATSRTISGNTIY
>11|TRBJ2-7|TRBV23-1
VQGDRDVYEQY
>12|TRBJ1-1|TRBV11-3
ASSFRGRDTEAF
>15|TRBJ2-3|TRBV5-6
ASSLGERGPGEDTQY
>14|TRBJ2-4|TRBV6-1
ASSETVGGPKNIQY
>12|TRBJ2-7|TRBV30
AWSETWPAGEQY